The present T cell receptor beta chain was sequenced within a study of cytomegalovirus exposure and HLA in healthy donors (dated by TCRdb to 2016 to 2017). The study in broad terms: An earlier analysis of approximately 640 of the donors reported about 250 Gb of sequence data and about 100 million unique TCR beta sequences from about 180 million T cells. Among approximately 370 genotyped donors of the cohort, an average of approximately 220,000 unique TCR beta nucleotide sequences was sequenced per donor, of which about 19% were non-productive. All discovery cohort repertoires had been generated using a single sequencing platform. In addition to the first cohort of several hundred subjects, a separate validation cohort of 120 different subjects was used. The genetic ancestry cluster associated with self-reported Caucasian donors included roughly four fifths of the 398 genotyped donors. Donor age, sex, ethnicity and CMV serostatus were collected together with the repertoire data. Typing coverage varied by locus: roughly 620-640 donors for A, B, C, DRB1 and DQB1; roughly 510 for DQA1; some 610 for DPA1; around 490 for DPB1. A later analysis re-analyzed previously published TCR beta repertoires from roughly 690 donors and added high-resolution HLA genotyping to study TCR occurrence patterns. HLA typing covered class I and class II loci at four-digit resolution. Using immunosequencing, the study profiled T cell repertoires from 666 subjects and related those repertoires to cytomegalovirus serostatus. The study was designed to test whether signatures of past pathogen exposure could be identified by cataloging public T cell receptors. An early release covering about 600 HLA-typed donors comprised 250 to 350 gigabases of sequencing data and around 80 million unique TCR sequences. An earlier analysis of 587 of the donors applied high-throughput TCR beta sequencing to assess whether each TCR beta V gene segment acted as functional or pseudogenic. The study combined high-throughput TCR immunosequencing, statistical association of individual TCRs with disease status, and machine learning to predict cytomegalovirus infection status. A later genetic analysis used genome-wide SNP genotypes for about three fifths of the 666 donors, treating that subset as a discovery cohort. In the later analysis, no new phenotypic data were used to find candidate immune exposures; instead, reliance was placed on TCR beta sequences and their occurrence across donors. Five DR-DQ haplotypes were treated as single units for association and clustering because of strong linkage in the cohort. Findings and caveats that apply to the study as a whole: Because HLA typing was missing for some donors at each locus, association tests included only the typed subset. In a later analysis, most CMV-associated TCR beta chains were found to appear HLA-restricted, with HLA associations seemingly driven largely by CMV exposure. V-gene and J-gene trimming of TCR beta chains was associated with a missense DCLRE1C variant in a later genetic analysis, and the association was replicated in an independent cohort. A later analysis found that TCR association rates varied across HLA loci, with DRB1 alleles showing the most associated TCRs and HLA-C alleles the fewest. The earlier analysis of approximately 540 of the donors excluded seventeen rarely observed V segments, including chromosome 9 orphons, because counts were too low. Presence/absence analyses assumed roughly uniform sequencing depth across donors, an assumption that may not hold. Cytomegalovirus status was reported to be diagnosed by the classifier with high specificity and sensitivity in both the original and validation cohorts. A group of highly shared sequence variants was considered likely to be a technical artifact of the sequencing pipeline. It was suggested by the authors that the approach could potentially be generalized to other disease states and immunological phenotypes. A further reported finding was that TCR beta sequences accurately predicted the HLA-A and HLA-B alleles for most subjects in the first cohort. The study listed 150 to 200 TCR beta chains as associated with cytomegalovirus. In vitro tests confirmed that three of the cytomegalovirus-associated TCR beta chains recognize cytomegalovirus antigens. A later analysis associated some 17,000 TCR beta sequences with specific HLA alleles at a false discovery rate of 0.05. Compared with equally common non-associated chains, HLA-associated TCR beta chains in a later analysis were more clonally expanded and had lower generation probabilities. Across donors, most TCR sequences were observed very rarely, whereas some public TCRs were present in many individuals. The only immune exposure information available for the cohort was CMV serostatus. Assigning TCR associations to individual alleles was difficult when HLA alleles, especially DR and DQ, strongly co-occurred. In a later genetic analysis, fewer N-insertions in productive TCRs were reported among donors in an Asian-associated ancestry cluster than the approximately 710-donor mean. Several of the top co-occurrence clusters appeared to be linked to parvovirus B19, influenza, CMV and Epstein-Barr virus, according to a later analysis. Linkage disequilibrium might explain the correlated functional status among segregating V segments, but an unknown experimental factor could not be excluded. Broadly in line with IMGT annotations, most TCR beta V segments showed up in productive rearrangements about 87% or about 30% of the time in an earlier analysis of 450 to 600 of the donors. Some IMGT-functional V segments, including TRBV6-2 and TRBV6-3, could not be distinguished by the 87-base-pair reads and were therefore excluded. The cohort was sequenced for TCR beta chains only, and without alpha or paired-chain data the features that could be detected were limited.

A remark on this clone: The antigen it binds to is not known. Base qualities are not recorded, but no much larger clone differs from it by a single base. Other DNA sequences in this sample translate to the same CDR3.

Library creation used the immunoSEQ multiplex PCR assay. The multiplex PCR relied on a mix of 60 forward primers for TCR Vbeta segments and 13 reverse primers for TCR Jbeta segments. The CDR3 region of rearranged TCR beta genes was amplified from genomic DNA with a multiplex PCR assay. The amplified TCR beta libraries were sequenced on the Illumina HiSeq System as 87-base-pair reads. Processing in the source paper ran as follows. A later analysis counted some 80 million unique TCR beta chains across the 550 to 700 repertoires, and around 9.9 million of these chains were shared by at least two donors. To remove PCR and sequencing errors, raw reads were error-corrected and collapsed into unique sequences using a nearest-neighbor algorithm that merged closely related sequences. Alignment of CDR3 sequences to IMGT reference sequences was used to assign V, D and J gene segments. Each retained sequence needed at least a six-nucleotide match to both a V gene segment and a J gene segment. Rearrangements were called productive when the CDR3 lacked stop codons and stayed in frame with V and J; all others were non-productive. Following IMGT convention, CDR3 was defined as the stretch from the second conserved V-encoded cysteine up to the conserved J-encoded phenylalanine. In an earlier analysis of more than 550 of the donors, sequences lacking an unambiguous match to a single V gene segment were excluded. In an earlier analysis of 587 of the donors, a V segment was called functional when productive rearrangements were above 56.7%, and segregating when the standard deviation between donors exceeded 5%. A statistical classification framework was developed to diagnose cytomegalovirus status using the catalog of TCR beta chain sequences. In a later analysis, V and J genes were assigned by comparing TCR nucleotide sequences against IMGT/GENE-DB human TR gene sequences. In a later analysis, CDR3 sequences and most-parsimonious VDJ recombination scenarios were assigned using the TCRdist pipeline. In a later analysis, every TCR beta chain was defined by the combination of its CDR3 amino acid sequence and its V-gene family, and reads without a unique V-gene family were dropped. To address suspected cross-contamination and a sequencing artifact, a later analysis removed 592 highly shared, low-generation-probability nucleotide sequences. For each public chain, a later analysis derived a clonal expansion index from normalized ranks of inferred template counts within each repertoire. Generation probabilities in a later analysis came from a VDJ recombination model fitted to out-of-frame rearrangements, and those results were checked against IGoR. A later analysis scored TCR-TCR, TCR-HLA and TCR-CMV co-occurrence with hypergeometric tests, applying a repertoire-size bias correction to TCR pairs. False discovery rates were estimated in a later analysis by permuting HLA or CMV assignments 20 times. In a later analysis, co-occurring TCRs were grouped with DBSCAN, and TCRdist sequence similarity was added when clustering was performed within HLA-allele-positive subsets. Repertoires with fewer than 30,000 or more than 120,000 public chains were left out of co-occurrence clustering, as were four to six repertoires with anomalous nucleotide sharing. Entries here come from immuneACCESS through TCRdb and include only in-frame sequences with V and J called. Some clones fail to appear in such tables; in the studies checked, an unresolved V gene covers under half of the shortfall, and the cause of the remainder is unknown. The V and J calls and clone size were taken over from that table, and D and trimming were inferred from the DNA. Counted in this sample were 95,000 to 130,000 clones; about 80% of them appeared once. 3.5% to 4.5% of the sample comes from the top ten.

V trim: 4 bases; J trim: 1 base; unmatched bases: 2. Reading from cysteine to phenylalanine, the CDR3 counts 14 amino acids. The retained sequence is limited to the CDR3, 42 bases, with the frame set at the first base. The CDR1 and CDR2 encoded by the germline V gene are SGHRS and YFSETQ. The cohort comprised around 690 healthy bone marrow donors. At the time of sampling, every cohort member was nominally healthy, though immune exposures that went unrecorded were likely present. The donor tested CMV seropositive, placing the donor among the 250 to 300 seropositive members of the cohort. A peripheral blood sample was provided by each donor, and peripheral blood mononuclear cells were used for TCR beta sequencing. Genomic DNA was extracted from the blood cell samples with the Qiagen DNeasy Blood Extraction Kit.

The rearrangement joined TRBV5-1 to TRBJ2-3; the junction holds 8 bases that match TRBD2. This sequence originates from a man aged 25 to 45 in good health and CMV-seropositive. The material sequenced was PBMCs. In nucleotide form, the sequence is TGCGCCAGCAGCCCGACTAGCGGCACAGATACGCAGTATTTT. Its protein is CASSPTSGTDTQYF.